This T cell receptor beta chain was recovered during a study of T cell responses to AZD1222 COVID-19 vaccine (dated by TCRdb to the early 2020s). For the study in its entirety: A total of about 230 trial participants underwent TCR sequencing, of whom 207 received two doses of AZD1222 and around 26 received two doses of the MenACWY control vaccine. Enrollment into the trials was organized by age into subgroups of 18-55, 56-69 and 70-plus years, and those subgroups contained about 160, 30 and 59 TCR-sequenced participants, respectively. Broader findings and caveats from the paper: Because no day 14 peak-response samples were available, the repertoires could be characterized only after the peak T cell response. Only 5 to 7 AZD1222 recipients were SARS-CoV-2 seropositive at baseline, limiting conclusions about previously exposed vaccinees. Reportedly, close to half of the unique spike-specific TCRs recognized epitopes lying outside the regions that are mutated in the B.1.351 and B.1.1.7 variants. The 56-69-year group was small, and its depth increase did not reach significance, likely because of low power. Participants were mostly white British and included more females than males, and it was suggested by the authors that clonal diversity may have been underestimated. After two AZD1222 doses, spike-specific TCR breadth and depth were significantly higher than at day 0 and than in MenACWY recipients. Vaccine-associated CD4 TCRs spanned the whole spike protein, with dominant responses in regions 160-218 and 743-854.

The CDR3 regions of human TCRbeta chains were analyzed by immunosequencing. The original pipeline was this. TCRs in the repertoires were compared against a reference library of SARS-CoV-2-specific TCRs that had been generated with the MIRA antigen-specificity platform. Breadth was defined as the fraction of unique TCRs that were SARS-CoV-2-associated. Depth was defined as the fraction of total T cells that were SARS-CoV-2-associated. Using the MIRA data, each spike-specific TCR was assigned both to the spike region to which the TCR was reactive and to a CD4 or CD8 class. Log10-transformed breadth and depth values were compared by one-way ANOVA with Sidak's multiple comparisons tests. TCRdb stores this immuneACCESS table with in-frame sequences only. Part of the clones is absent; in the studies checked, under half of the shortfall reflects unresolved V genes, and no reason is known for the rest. V, J and clone size are those of that table, while D and trimming were read from the DNA. Counted in this sample were 140,000 to 150,000 clones; around 86% of them appeared once. The ten largest clones capture about 3.8% of the sample.

As encoded in the germline V gene, CDR1 is SGHTA while CDR2 is FQGNSA. From cysteine to phenylalanine, the CDR3 is 15 amino acids long. CDR3 DNA is the only sequence kept; it has 45 bases, read in frame from the first base. Trimming removed 6 bases from V and 4 bases from J, leaving 16 bases between the germline ends. The time point label corresponds to: baseline before first vaccination. The treatment or condition label, as the study defines it: meningococcal conjugate vaccine given as trial control. Vaccinee samples came from UK trials COV001 and COV002, including a single-blind randomized controlled phase 2/3 trial of AZD1222 (ChAdOx1 nCoV-19) in healthy adults. For TCRbeta chain sequencing, PBMC samples were collected from trial participants at day 0 and at day 28 after the second dose. With regard to this clone: The antigen it recognizes is unknown. The sample holds no much larger clone one base away, and base qualities are not on file.

The chain was built from TRBV7-2 and TRBJ1-5; D gene: possibly TRBD1, on 6 matching bases. The sample here was peripheral blood, taken on day 0 of MenACWY control vaccination. The sequence derives from an adult in good health. The DNA reads as follows: TGTGCCAGCAGTCCACAGGGAAGGGCAAATCAGCCCCAGCATTTT. Translated, this gives CASSPQGRANQPQHF.